This TCR beta chain appears in the sequencing data of a study of T cell changes during pregnancy in multiple sclerosis. The CDR3 contains 14 residues. Trimming at V came to 4 bases and at J to 9 bases, leaving 7 bases not matched to a gene. CDR1 and CDR2 (germline): SGHRS, YFSETQ. TCRdb's table, derived via immunoSEQ multiplex PCR, lists solely in-frame clones and lacks some. The table has 70,000 to 95,000 clones, around 94% seen once; the top ten hold under 2%. The source material was peripheral blood, sampled after pregnancy. The J gene is TRBJ1-6, the V gene TRBV5-1; 7 nucleotides match TRBD1. The receptor was derived from a female donor in good health, enrolled as a control in a pregnancy study. Written as DNA, the CDR3 is TGCGCCAGCAGCACTGGACAGGATTCTTCACCCCTCCACTTT. Translated, it gives CASSTGQDSSPLHF.